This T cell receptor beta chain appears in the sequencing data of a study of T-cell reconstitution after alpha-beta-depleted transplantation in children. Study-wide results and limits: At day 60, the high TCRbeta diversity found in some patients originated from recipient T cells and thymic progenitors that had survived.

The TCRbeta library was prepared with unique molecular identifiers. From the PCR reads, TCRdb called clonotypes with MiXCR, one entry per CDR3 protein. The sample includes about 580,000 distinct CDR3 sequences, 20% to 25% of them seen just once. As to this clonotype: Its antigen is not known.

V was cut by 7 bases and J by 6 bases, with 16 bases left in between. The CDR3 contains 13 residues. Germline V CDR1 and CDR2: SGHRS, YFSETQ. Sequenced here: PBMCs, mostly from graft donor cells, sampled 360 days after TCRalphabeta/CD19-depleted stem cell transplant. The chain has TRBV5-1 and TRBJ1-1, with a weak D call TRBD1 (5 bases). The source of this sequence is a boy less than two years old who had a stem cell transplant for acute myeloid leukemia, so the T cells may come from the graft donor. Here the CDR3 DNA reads TGCGCCAGCGCCGACCCGGGACCCCCTGAAGCTTTCTTT. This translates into CASADPGPPEAFF.